This is a list of T cell receptor beta chains from one sample in a study of T cell responses to AZD1222 COVID-19 vaccine. Using immunoSEQ multiplex PCR, the repertoire was profiled, and TCRdb retains in-frame clones only, with some absent. The data contain approximately 100,000 clones, about 86% of them seen just once; the ten biggest clones take up around 1.5%. The source material was peripheral blood, sampled on day 0 of AZD1222 vaccination. These TCRs come from an adult in good health. The CDR3 runs from the conserved cysteine through the conserved F or W.

TRBV6-1	TRBJ1-5	CASREPGGFGNQPQHF
TRBV28	TRBJ1-2	CASGRGLSGYTF
TRBV24-1	TRBJ1-1	CATSDSRNGASTEAFF
TRBV2	TRBJ1-4	CASSVNEKLFF
TRBV14	TRBJ1-4	CASSLRVPAGGEKLFF
TRBV3-1/TRBV3-2	TRBJ2-7	CASSQDYALGGFSYEQYF
TRBV19	TRBJ1-1	CASSIGGVMNTEAFF
TRBV4-2	TRBJ1-3	CASSQELGYSGNTIYF
TRBV28	TRBJ2-3	CASNLAGGPRTQYF
TRBV3-1/TRBV3-2	TRBJ2-1	CASSQRWGQGDNEQFF
TRBV12-3/TRBV12-4	TRBJ1-2	CASSTDRVHGYTF
TRBV19	TRBJ1-5	CASTPGRGGGRSNQPQHF
TRBV27	TRBJ2-7	CASSSVASGLTFF